This T cell receptor (beta chain) was identified during a study of T-cell reconstitution after alpha-beta-depleted transplantation in children. The TCRbeta library was prepared with unique molecular identifiers. Via MiXCR, TCRdb re-called the PCR reads, giving one row per CDR3 protein. The data show roughly 400,000 distinct CDR3 sequences, with around 21% seen just once and around 4% held by the top ten. This CDR3 region has 13 residues. Per the germline V gene, CDR1 is SEHNR and CDR2 is FQNEAQ (reference sequence). V lost 5 bases and J lost 4, with 12 bases in between. The receptor was isolated from a human donor who donated a stem cell graft to a child with acute myeloid leukemia. The V and J genes are TRBV7-9 and TRBJ2-7; D not resolved. The sequenced sample was PBMCs from the stem cell graft donor, obtained from the stem cell graft. The CDR3 is CASSRTQKYEQYF. In DNA, the CDR3 is TGTGCCAGCAGCCGAACCCAAAAATACGAGCAGTACTTC.